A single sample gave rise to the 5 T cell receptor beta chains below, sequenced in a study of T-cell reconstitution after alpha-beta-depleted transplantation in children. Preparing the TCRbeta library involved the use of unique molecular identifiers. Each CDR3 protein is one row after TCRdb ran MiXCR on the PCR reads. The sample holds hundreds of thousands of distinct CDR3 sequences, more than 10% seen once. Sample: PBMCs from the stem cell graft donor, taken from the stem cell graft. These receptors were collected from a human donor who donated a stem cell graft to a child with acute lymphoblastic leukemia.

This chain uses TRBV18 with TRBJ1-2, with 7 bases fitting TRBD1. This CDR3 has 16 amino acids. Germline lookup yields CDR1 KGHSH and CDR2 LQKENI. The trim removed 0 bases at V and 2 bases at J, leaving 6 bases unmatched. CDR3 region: CASSPPTGTLNYGYTF. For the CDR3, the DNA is TGTGCCAGCTCACCACCGACAGGGACGTTAAACTATGGCTACACCTTC.

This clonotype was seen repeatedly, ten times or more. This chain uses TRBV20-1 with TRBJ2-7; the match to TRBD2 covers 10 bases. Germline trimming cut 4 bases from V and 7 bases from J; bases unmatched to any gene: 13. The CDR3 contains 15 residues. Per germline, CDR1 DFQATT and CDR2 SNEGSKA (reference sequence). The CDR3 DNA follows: TGCAGTGCTACGTCGTTTCTAGCGGGGGCGCGGGAGCAGTACTTC. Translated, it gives CSATSFLAGAREQYF.

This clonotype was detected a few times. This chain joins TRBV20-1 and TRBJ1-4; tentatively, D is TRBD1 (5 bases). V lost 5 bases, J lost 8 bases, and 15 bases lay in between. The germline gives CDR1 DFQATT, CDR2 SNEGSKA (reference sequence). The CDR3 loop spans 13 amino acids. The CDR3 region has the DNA TGCAGTGCTCCGGGACCGTTTTCCGAAAAACTGTTTTTT. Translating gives CSAPGPFSEKLFF.

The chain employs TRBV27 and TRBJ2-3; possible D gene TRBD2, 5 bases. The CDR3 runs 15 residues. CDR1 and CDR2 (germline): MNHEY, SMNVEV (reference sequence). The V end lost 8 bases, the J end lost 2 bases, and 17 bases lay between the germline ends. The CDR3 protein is CASSGRASFTDTQYF. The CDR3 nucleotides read TGTGCCAGCTCGGGAAGGGCAAGCTTCACAGATACGCAGTATTTT.

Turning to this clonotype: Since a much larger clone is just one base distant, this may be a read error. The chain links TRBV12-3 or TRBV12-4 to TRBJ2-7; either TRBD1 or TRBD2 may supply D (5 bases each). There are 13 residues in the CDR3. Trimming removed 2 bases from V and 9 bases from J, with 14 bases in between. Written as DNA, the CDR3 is TGTGCCAGCAGTTTAAAGGCAAGGGACGTGCAGTACTTC. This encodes CASSLKARDVQYF.